This TCR beta chain was profiled in a study of control samples from healthy donors and cancer patients. The CDR3 contains 15 residues. Germline V gene data show CDR1 as MGHRA and CDR2 as YSYEKL. The V and J ends lost 0 bases and 9 bases respectively, with 12 bases between them. Libraries were prepared by immunoSEQ multiplex PCR; TCRdb keeps only in-frame clonotypes and omits some of them. Of around 100,000 clones listed, 88% were seen once; the top ten hold 14%. The TCR comes from a man aged 30 to 39 in good health. The chain is built from TRBV4-1 and TRBJ1-6; a weak D match, TRBD1 (5 bases). The sample consisted of blood. CDR3 sequence reads: CASSQDQGWISPLHF. The DNA of the CDR3 is TGCGCCAGCAGCCAAGATCAGGGCTGGATTTCACCCCTCCACTTT.